The 5 T cell receptor beta chains below all came from one sample that was sequenced in a study of OX40 agonist ivuxolimab in advanced cancers. The repertoire was sequenced with immunoSEQ multiplex PCR; TCRdb's copy has only in-frame clones and lacks some. The sample lists around 92,000 clones, 75% to 90% seen once, with less than 3.5% in the top ten. The sequencing used CD4+ or CD8+ T cells sorted from blood, collected in a trial of the OX40 agonist ivuxolimab. These TCRs come from an adult with an advanced solid tumor such as melanoma, head and neck, liver or kidney cancer.

The V gene is TRBV5-4, the J gene TRBJ2-1, with unresolved D. CDR3 length equals 16 residues. V shed 0 bases and J shed 0 bases, with 10 bases lying between them. Germline values: CDR1 SGHNT, CDR2 YYREEE (reference sequence). In DNA form, the CDR3 reads TGTGCCAGCAGCTTGGGACGGGCAAGCTCCTACAATGAGCAGTTCTTC. Translated, it gives CASSLGRASSYNEQFF.

This chain uses TRBV7-2 with TRBJ2-1; D perhaps matches TRBD1 (7 bases). The CDR3 length is 14 residues. The V end was cut by 2 bases, the J end by 6 bases, with 11 bases between. Germline assignment: CDR1 SGHTA and CDR2 FQGNSA. Here the CDR3 reads CASSLRRGRNEQFF. The CDR3 DNA sequence: TGTGCCAGCAGCTTAAGGAGGGGGCGCAATGAGCAGTTCTTC.

The chain has TRBV4-3 and TRBJ2-3, with 8 bases aligning to TRBD1. Germline V lookup: CDR1 LGHNA, CDR2 YSLEER. Unmatched junction bases numbered 4, after V lost 6 bases and J lost 2 bases. There are 14 residues in the CDR3. In nucleotides, the CDR3 is TGCGCCAGCAGGCAGGGGGCCAACACAGATACGCAGTATTTT. This codes for CASRQGANTDTQYF.

The gene calls are TRBV10-3 and TRBJ2-3; 14 bases map to TRBD2. CDR3 length equals 16 residues. V shed 8 bases, J shed 2 bases, and the junction held 6 bases outside the gene matches. Germline V CDR1 and CDR2: ENHRY, SYGVKD. The CDR3: CAISRTSGGSTDTQYF. In DNA form, the CDR3 reads TGTGCCATCTCCAGGACTAGCGGGGGGTCCACAGATACGCAGTATTTT.

J is TRBJ1-2 and V is TRBV28; no clear D. The CDR3 consists of 12 residues. Germline V gene data show CDR1 as MDHEN and CDR2 as SYDVKM. V lost 3 bases, J lost 4 bases, and 6 bases lay in between. CDR3 sequence reads: CASSFQIYGYTF. The CDR3, as DNA: TGTGCCAGCAGTTTCCAGATCTATGGCTACACCTTC.